This T cell receptor (beta chain) appears in the sequencing data of a study of OX40 agonist ivuxolimab in advanced cancers. Looking at the study overall: Each patient was given ivuxolimab into a vein every 2 weeks, at 0.01 to 10 mg/kg. The study reported partial responses in three patients: one hepatocellular carcinoma, two cutaneous melanoma. Notes on the study in general: Compared with others, partial responders at 0.1-3.0 mg/kg displayed clonal expansion among the lowest. At 0.1 to 3.0 mg/kg, CD4+ and CD8+ blood T cells expanded clonally by week 6.

From germline, CDR1 is MNHEY and CDR2 SVGAGI. The V end was cut by 0 bases, the J end by 4 bases, with 9 bases between. The CDR3 length is 15 residues. A word on this clone: What it binds is unknown.

Here immunoSEQ multiplex PCR was the method, and the copy in TCRdb shows in-frame clones only, minus some. Seen here are about 43,000 clones, about nine tenths observed once, and the top ten hold 15% to 20%. This sequence joins TRBV6-5 and TRBJ2-2; D assignment may be TRBD1 or TRBD2 (5 bases each). The sequenced sample was CD4+ or CD8+ T cells sorted from blood, obtained in a trial of the OX40 agonist ivuxolimab. This TCR was recovered from an adult with an advanced solid tumor such as melanoma, head and neck, liver or kidney cancer. Here the CDR3 DNA reads TGTGCCAGCAGTTACTCGGCAGGGACCACCGGGGAGCTGTTTTTT. Protein product: CASSYSAGTTGELFF.